The rows below give T cell receptor beta chains drawn from one sample of a study of early T cells in non-severe SARS-CoV-2 infection. One entry per CDR3 protein, called by TCRdb with MiXCR from the 5' RACE reads. The sample holds 50,000 or so distinct CDR3 sequences, about 13% seen once. Sequenced sample: whole blood. The receptors stem from an adult who was a healthcare worker with PCR-confirmed SARS-CoV-2 infection or an uninfected control (not recorded which). The CDR3 runs from the conserved cysteine through the conserved F or W. D genes are given only for firm matches. Clone size is not always given. Where it is, it says once, few, many or a class for expanded clones.

abundance: few; v_gene: TRBV20-1; len: 14; j_gene: TRBJ2-4; d_gene: -; CDR3aa: CSAPGPLEGNIQYF; CDR3nt: TGCAGTGCTCCGGGCCCTCTCGAGGGAAACATTCAGTACTTC
abundance: many; v_gene: TRBV27; len: 13; j_gene: TRBJ1-6; d_gene: -; CDR3aa: CASRPGRNSPLHF; CDR3nt: TGTGCCAGCAGACCTGGGAGGAATTCACCCCTCCACTTT
abundance: few; v_gene: TRBV9; len: 16; j_gene: TRBJ1-1; d_gene: -; CDR3aa: CASSATGSTAEREAFF; CDR3nt: TGTGCCAGCAGCGCGACAGGCTCGACCGCCGAACGGGAAGCTTTCTTT
abundance: -; v_gene: TRBV7-9; len: 15; j_gene: TRBJ1-1; d_gene: TRBD1; CDR3aa: CASSSVTGLGTEAFF; CDR3nt: TGTGCCAGCAGCTCCGTGACAGGGCTGGGCACTGAAGCTTTCTTT
abundance: few; v_gene: TRBV6-1; len: 11; j_gene: TRBJ2-7; d_gene: -; CDR3aa: CASSEDYEQYF; CDR3nt: TGTGCCAGCAGTGAAGACTACGAGCAGTACTTC
abundance: many; v_gene: TRBV14; len: 16; j_gene: TRBJ1-2; d_gene: -; CDR3aa: CASSQDLNIWKRGYTF; CDR3nt: TGTGCCAGCAGCCAAGATCTTAACATTTGGAAGAGAGGCTACACCTTC
abundance: once; v_gene: TRBV7-3; len: 18; j_gene: TRBJ2-1; d_gene: TRBD2; CDR3aa: CASSLKSQTSGRRSEQFF; CDR3nt: TGTGCCAGCAGCTTAAAAAGTCAGACTAGCGGGAGGAGGAGTGAGCAGTTCTTC
abundance: many; v_gene: TRBV5-1; len: 15; j_gene: TRBJ1-5; d_gene: -; CDR3aa: CASSLDKTGYQPQHF; CDR3nt: TGCGCCAGCAGCTTGGACAAAACTGGGTATCAGCCCCAGCATTTT
abundance: -; v_gene: TRBV19; len: 13; j_gene: TRBJ2-1; d_gene: -; CDR3aa: CASSINSYNGQFF; CDR3nt: TGTGCCAGTAGTATAAACTCCTACAATGGGCAGTTCTTC
abundance: many; v_gene: TRBV4-1; len: 17; j_gene: TRBJ1-6; d_gene: -; CDR3aa: CASSQGVPRRVGSPLHF; CDR3nt: TGCGCCAGCAGCCAAGGCGTTCCGCGCAGGGTCGGATCACCCCTCCACTTT
abundance: few; v_gene: TRBV9; len: 14; j_gene: TRBJ2-2; d_gene: -; CDR3aa: CASIREPNTGELFF; CDR3nt: TGTGCCAGCATCAGGGAGCCGAACACCGGGGAGCTGTTTTTT
abundance: -; v_gene: TRBV30; len: 13; j_gene: TRBJ1-1; d_gene: TRBD1; CDR3aa: CAGAGQLNTEAFF; CDR3nt: TGTGCCGGGGCGGGACAGCTGAACACTGAAGCTTTCTTT
abundance: many; v_gene: TRBV9; len: 20; j_gene: TRBJ2-6; d_gene: -; CDR3aa: CASSVEGRVAPPGGANVLTF; CDR3nt: TGTGCCAGCAGCGTAGAAGGTCGCGTTGCCCCGCCTGGTGGGGCCAACGTCCTGACTTTC